This T cell receptor beta chain was identified during a study of T cells in Graves' hyperthyroidism and ophthalmopathy. Study-wide findings and caveats: Ophthalmopathy was predicted by the model a median of about 6.5 months ahead of onset. A model using 13 V-J features told ophthalmopathy apart from stable hyperthyroidism.

Amplification of TCR beta CDR3 regions used RNA as the template. When the TCR CDR3 underwent first-round RT-PCR, the HTBI primer set was used. TCRdb re-derived calls from the multiplex PCR reads in MiXCR, one entry per CDR3 protein. The profile covers more than 550,000 distinct CDR3 sequences, with about 45% appearing a single time and roughly 7.2% taken by the ten largest. Germline V CDR1 and CDR2: SGHTA, FQGNSA. The CDR3 extends over 15 amino acids. With 6 bases clipped from V and 9 bases from J, the junction kept 10 bases outside the gene matches. A word on this clonotype: Its specificity is not known.

Reasons for excluding patients were uncontrolled infection, other autoimmune disease, pregnancy or lactation. The V gene is TRBV7-2, the J gene TRBJ1-6; 8 nucleotides line up with TRBD1. Sequenced material: peripheral blood or thyroid tissue (not recorded which). This TCR derives from an adult man with Graves' disease, either hyperthyroidism or ophthalmopathy (not recorded which). The CDR3 DNA is TGTGCCAGCAGTTACGGGACAGGAGGGGGTTCACCCCTCCACTTT. Its protein is CASSYGTGGGSPLHF. Based on the CDR3 plus reference TRBV7-2 and TRBJ1-6, the full variable domain is GAGVSQSPSNKVTEKGKDVELRCDPISGHTALYWYRQSLGQGLEFLIYFQGNSAPDKSGLPSDRFSAERTGGSVSTLTIQRTQQEDSAVYLCASSYGTGGGSPLHFGNGTRLTVT.